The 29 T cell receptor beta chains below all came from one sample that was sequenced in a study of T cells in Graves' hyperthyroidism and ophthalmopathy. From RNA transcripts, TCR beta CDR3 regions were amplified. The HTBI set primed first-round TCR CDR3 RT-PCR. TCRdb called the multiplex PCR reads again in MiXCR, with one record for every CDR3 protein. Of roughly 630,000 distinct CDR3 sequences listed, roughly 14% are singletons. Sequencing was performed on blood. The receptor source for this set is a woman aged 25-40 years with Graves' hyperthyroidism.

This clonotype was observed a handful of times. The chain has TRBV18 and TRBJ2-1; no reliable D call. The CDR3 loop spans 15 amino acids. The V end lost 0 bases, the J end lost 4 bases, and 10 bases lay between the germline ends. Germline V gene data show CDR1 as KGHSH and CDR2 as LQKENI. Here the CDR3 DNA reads TGTGCCAGCTCACCACCTTCTAGGTATTACAATGAGCAGTTCTTC. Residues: CASSPPSRYYNEQFF.

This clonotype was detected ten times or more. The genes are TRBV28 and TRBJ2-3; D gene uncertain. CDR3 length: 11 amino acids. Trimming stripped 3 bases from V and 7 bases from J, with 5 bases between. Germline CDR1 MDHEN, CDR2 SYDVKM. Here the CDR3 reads CASSLLNTQYF. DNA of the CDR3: TGTGCCAGCAGTTTGCTAAATACGCAGTATTTT.

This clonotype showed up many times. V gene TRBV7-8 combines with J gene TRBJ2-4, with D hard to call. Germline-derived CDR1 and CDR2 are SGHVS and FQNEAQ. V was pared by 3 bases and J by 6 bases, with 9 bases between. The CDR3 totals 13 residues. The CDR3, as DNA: TGTGCCAGCAGCTTGGGAAGGACAAACATTCAGTACTTC. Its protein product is CASSLGRTNIQYF.

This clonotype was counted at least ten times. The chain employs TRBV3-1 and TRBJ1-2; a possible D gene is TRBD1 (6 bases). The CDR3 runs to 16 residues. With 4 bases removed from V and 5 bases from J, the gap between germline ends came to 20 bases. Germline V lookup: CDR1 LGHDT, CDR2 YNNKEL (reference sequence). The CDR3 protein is CASSPRGGSGDYGYTF. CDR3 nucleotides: TGTGCCAGCAGCCCCAGGGGAGGAAGCGGGGATTATGGCTACACCTTC.

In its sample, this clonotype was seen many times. CDR3 DNA sequence: TGTGCCAGCAGGGAGACTAGCGGGCCCTACAATGAGCAGTTCTTC. Its translation is CASRETSGPYNEQFF. J is TRBJ2-1 and V is TRBV2, with 10 positions matching TRBD2. The germline CDR1 and CDR2 sequences are SNHLY and FYNNEI. V trimming: 6 bases; J trimming: 2 bases; junction bases outside the gene matches: 4. The length of the CDR3 is 15 residues. Complete variable domain (other parts from reference TRBV2 and TRBJ2-1): EPEVTQTPSHQVTQMGQEVILRCVPISNHLYFYWYRQILGQKVEFLVSFYNNEISEKSEIFDDQFSVERPDGSNFTLKIRSTKLEDSAMYFCASRETSGPYNEQFFGPGTRLTVL.

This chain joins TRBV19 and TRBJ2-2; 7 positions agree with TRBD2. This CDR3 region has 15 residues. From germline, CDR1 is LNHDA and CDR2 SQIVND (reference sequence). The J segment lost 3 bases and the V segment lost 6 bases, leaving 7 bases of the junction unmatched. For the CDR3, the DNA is TGTGCCAGTAGCACAACTAGCGTAGACACCGGGGAGCTGTTTTTT. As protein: CASSTTSVDTGELFF.

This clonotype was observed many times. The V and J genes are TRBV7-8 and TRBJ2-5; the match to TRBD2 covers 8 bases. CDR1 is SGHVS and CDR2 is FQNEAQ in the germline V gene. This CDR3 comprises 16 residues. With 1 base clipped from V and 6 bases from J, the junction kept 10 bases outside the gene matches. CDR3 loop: CASSLVPLAGGKTQYF. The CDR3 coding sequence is TGTGCCAGCAGCTTAGTTCCTCTAGCGGGCGGGAAGACCCAGTACTTC.

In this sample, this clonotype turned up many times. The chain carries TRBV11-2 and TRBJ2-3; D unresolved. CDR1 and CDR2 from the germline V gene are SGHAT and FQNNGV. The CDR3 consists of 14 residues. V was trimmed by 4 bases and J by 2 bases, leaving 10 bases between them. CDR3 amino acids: CASSSAYHTDTQYF. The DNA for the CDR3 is TGTGCCAGCAGCTCGGCCTACCACACAGATACGCAGTATTTT.

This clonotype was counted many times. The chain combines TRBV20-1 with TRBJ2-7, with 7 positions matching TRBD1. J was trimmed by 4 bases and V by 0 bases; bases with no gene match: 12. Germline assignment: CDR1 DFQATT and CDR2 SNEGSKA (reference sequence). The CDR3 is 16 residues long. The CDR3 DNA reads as TGCAGTGCTAGAGATCTTGGGGATACAGGGGTGTACGAGCAGTACTTC. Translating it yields CSARDLGDTGVYEQYF.

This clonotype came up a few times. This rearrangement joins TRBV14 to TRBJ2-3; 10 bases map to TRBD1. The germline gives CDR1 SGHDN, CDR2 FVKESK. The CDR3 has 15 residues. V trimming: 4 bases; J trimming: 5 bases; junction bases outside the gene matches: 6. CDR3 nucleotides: TGTGCCAGCAGCCTCCAGACAGGGGGCTTAGATACGCAGTATTTT. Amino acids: CASSLQTGGLDTQYF.

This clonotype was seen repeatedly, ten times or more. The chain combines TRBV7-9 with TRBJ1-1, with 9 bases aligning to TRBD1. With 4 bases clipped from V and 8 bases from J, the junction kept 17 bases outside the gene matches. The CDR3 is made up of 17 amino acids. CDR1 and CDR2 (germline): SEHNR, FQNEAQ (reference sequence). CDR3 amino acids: CASSSQGEDRGSGEAFF. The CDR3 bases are TGTGCCAGCAGCTCCCAAGGGGAGGACAGGGGTTCGGGCGAAGCTTTCTTT.

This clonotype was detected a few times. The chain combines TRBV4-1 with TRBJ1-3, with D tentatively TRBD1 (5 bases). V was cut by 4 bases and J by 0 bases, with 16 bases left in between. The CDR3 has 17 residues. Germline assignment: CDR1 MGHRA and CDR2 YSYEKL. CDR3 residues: CASSLQGRRTSGNTIYF. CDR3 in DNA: TGCGCCAGCAGCCTCCAGGGAAGGAGAACCTCTGGAAACACCATATATTTT.

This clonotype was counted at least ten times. This CDR3 is CASSIKGARNEQFF. The CDR3, as DNA: TGTGCCAGTAGTATTAAGGGGGCGAGAAATGAGCAGTTCTTC. The chain links TRBV19 to TRBJ2-1; 7 positions match TRBD1. This CDR3 is built from 14 residues. V lost 3 bases and J lost 7; bases outside the gene matches: 6. Germline lookup yields CDR1 LNHDA and CDR2 SQIVND (reference sequence).

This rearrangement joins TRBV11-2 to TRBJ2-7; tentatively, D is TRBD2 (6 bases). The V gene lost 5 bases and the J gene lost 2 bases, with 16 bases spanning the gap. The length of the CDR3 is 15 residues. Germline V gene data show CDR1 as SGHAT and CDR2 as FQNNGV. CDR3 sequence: CASSLCPTGAYEQYF. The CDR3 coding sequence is TGTGCCAGCAGCCTATGCCCGACGGGGGCCTACGAGCAGTACTTC.

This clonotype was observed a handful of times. The CDR3 here is CSAKTGGVQPQHF. The DNA of the CDR3 is TGCAGTGCTAAGACAGGGGGGGTCCAGCCCCAGCATTTT. The chain links TRBV20-1 to TRBJ1-5, with TRBD1 matching over 9 bases. The CDR3 runs to 13 residues. Unmatched junction bases numbered 5, after V lost 4 bases and J lost 7 bases. Germline-derived CDR1 and CDR2 are DFQATT and SNEGSKA (reference sequence).

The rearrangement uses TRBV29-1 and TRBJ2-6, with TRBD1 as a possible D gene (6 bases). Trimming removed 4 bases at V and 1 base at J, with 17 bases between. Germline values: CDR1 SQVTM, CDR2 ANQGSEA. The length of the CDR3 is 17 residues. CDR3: CSVVGGTLTSGANVLTF. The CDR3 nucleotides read TGCAGCGTTGTAGGTGGGACACTCACATCTGGGGCCAACGTCCTGACTTTC.

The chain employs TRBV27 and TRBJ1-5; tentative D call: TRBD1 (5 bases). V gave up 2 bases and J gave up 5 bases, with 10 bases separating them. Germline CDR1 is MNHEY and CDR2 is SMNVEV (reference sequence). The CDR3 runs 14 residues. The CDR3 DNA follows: TGTGCCAGCAGTTTAATAACAGGAGATCAGCCCCAGCATTTT. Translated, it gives CASSLITGDQPQHF.

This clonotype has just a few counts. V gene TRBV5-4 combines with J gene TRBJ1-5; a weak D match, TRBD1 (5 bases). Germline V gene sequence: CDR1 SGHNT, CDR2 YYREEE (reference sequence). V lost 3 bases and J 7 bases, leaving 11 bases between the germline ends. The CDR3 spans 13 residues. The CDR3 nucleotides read TGTGCCAGCAGCTCGTGGGGCCAGCAGCCCCAGCATTTT. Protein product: CASSSWGQQPQHF.

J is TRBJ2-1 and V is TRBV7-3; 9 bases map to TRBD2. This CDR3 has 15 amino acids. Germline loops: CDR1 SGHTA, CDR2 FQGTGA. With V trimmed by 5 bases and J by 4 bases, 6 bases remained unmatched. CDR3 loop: CASSPTSGLYNEQFF. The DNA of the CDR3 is TGTGCCAGCAGCCCGACTAGCGGTCTTTACAATGAGCAGTTCTTC.

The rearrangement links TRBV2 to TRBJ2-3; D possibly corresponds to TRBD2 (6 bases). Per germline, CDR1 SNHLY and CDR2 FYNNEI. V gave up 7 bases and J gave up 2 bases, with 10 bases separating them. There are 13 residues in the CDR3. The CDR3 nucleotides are TGTGCCAGCAAGATAGCGGCCACAGATACGCAGTATTTT. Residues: CASKIAATDTQYF.

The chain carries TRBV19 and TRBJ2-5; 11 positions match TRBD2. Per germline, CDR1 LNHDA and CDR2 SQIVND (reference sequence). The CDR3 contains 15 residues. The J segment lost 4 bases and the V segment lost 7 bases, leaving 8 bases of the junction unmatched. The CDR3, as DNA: TGTGCCAGTACCAGGACTAGCGGGTTTGGAGAGACCCAGTACTTC. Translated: CASTRTSGFGETQYF.

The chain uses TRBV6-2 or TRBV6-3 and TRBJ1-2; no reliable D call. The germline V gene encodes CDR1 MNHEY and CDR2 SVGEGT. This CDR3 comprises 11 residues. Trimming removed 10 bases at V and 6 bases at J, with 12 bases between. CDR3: CATARRNGYTF. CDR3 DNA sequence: TGTGCCACCGCGAGGAGGAATGGCTACACCTTC.

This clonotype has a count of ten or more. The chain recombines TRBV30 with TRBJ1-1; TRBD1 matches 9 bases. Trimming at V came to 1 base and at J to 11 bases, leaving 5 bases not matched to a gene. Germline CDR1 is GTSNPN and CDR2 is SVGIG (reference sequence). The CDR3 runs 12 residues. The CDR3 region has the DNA TGTGCCTGGAGTGGACAGGGGGTATGGGCTTTCTTT. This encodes CAWSGQGVWAFF.

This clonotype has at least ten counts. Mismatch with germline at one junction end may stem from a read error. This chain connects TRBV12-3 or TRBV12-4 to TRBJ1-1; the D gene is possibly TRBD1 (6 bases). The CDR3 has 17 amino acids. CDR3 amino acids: CASRLAAAGGANTEAFF. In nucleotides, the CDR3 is TGTGCCAGCAGATTAGCCGCGGCGGGGGGGGCGAACACTGAAGCTTTCTTT.

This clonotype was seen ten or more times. The CDR3: CASSWSRGMETQYF. In nucleotides, the CDR3 is TGTGCCAGCAGTTGGAGTCGGGGAATGGAGACCCAGTACTTC. The V gene is TRBV12-3 or TRBV12-4, the J gene TRBJ2-5, with TRBD2 as a possible D gene (5 bases). With 4 bases removed from V and 5 bases from J, the gap between germline ends came to 14 bases. There are 14 residues in the CDR3.

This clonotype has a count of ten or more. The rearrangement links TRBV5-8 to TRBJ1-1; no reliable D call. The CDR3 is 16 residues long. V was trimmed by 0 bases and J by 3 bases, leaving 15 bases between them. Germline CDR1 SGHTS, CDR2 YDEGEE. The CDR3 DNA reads TGTGCCAGCAGCTTGGGGGCCGGTGGGGTACACACTGAAGCTTTCTTT. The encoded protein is CASSLGAGGVHTEAFF.

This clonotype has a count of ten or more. The CDR3 DNA follows: TGTGCCAGCTCACCACTCGGGACAGACACAGATACGCAGTATTTT. Translation gives CASSPLGTDTDTQYF. The chain recombines TRBV18 with TRBJ2-3, with 7 nucleotides matching TRBD1. V trimming: 1 base; J trimming: 2 bases; junction bases outside the gene matches: 3. Germline CDR1 KGHSH, CDR2 LQKENI. The CDR3 contains 15 residues. Using reference TRBV18 and TRBJ2-3 for the parts outside the CDR3, the full variable domain is NAGVMQNPRHLVRRRGQEARLRCSPMKGHSHVYWYRQLPEEGLKFMVYLQKENIIDESGMPKERFSAEFPKEGPSILRIQQVVRGDSAAYFCASSPLGTDTDTQYFGPGTRLTVL.

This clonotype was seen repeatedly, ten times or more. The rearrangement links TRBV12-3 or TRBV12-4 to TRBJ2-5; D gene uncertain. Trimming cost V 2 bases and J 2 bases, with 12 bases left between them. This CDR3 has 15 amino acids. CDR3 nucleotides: TGTGCCAGCAGTTTACAGGTCACGATACAAGAGACCCAGTACTTC. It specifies CASSLQVTIQETQYF.

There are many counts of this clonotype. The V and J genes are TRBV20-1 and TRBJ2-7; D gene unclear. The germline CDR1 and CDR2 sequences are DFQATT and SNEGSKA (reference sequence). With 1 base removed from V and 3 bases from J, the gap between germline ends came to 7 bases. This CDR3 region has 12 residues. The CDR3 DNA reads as TGCAGTGCTAGAGCAAGGGACTACGAGCAGTACTTC. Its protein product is CSARARDYEQYF.